The source of this T cell receptor beta chain is a study of PD-1 blockade in classical Hodgkin lymphoma. The wider study: Nivolumab was administered to patients intravenously at 3 mg/kg every 2 weeks. General observations from the study: CD4+ TCR diversity climbed significantly by C4D1, unlike CD8+ TCR diversity.

The sample's time point: cycle 4 day 1 (C4D1), after 5 to 7 weeks of nivolumab. Each patient relapsed following autologous stem cell transplantation, and prior brentuximab vedotin exposure differed. Patients reached a best response of complete response, partial response or progressive disease. Note on this clone: As yet, its antigen is unknown.

Germline loops: CDR1 SGDLS, CDR2 YYNGEE. This CDR3 comprises 15 residues. J was trimmed by 3 bases and V by 4 bases; bases with no gene match: 1. Produced via immunoSEQ multiplex PCR; TCRdb's table is partial and in-frame only. The sample shows roughly 15,000 clones, approximately 78% of them seen only once. The rearrangement uses TRBV9 and TRBJ2-3, with 14 bases matching TRBD2. This clonotype originated in a human donor with classical Hodgkin lymphoma. Sequencing used peripheral blood mononuclear cells (PBMCs), obtained before the fourth cycle of nivolumab. CDR3 bases: TGTGCCAGCAGCAGGACTAGCGGGGGGACAGATACGCAGTATTTT. As protein: CASSRTSGGTDTQYF.